Each of the 6 T cell receptor beta chains below was sequenced from the same sample in a study of response to subunit inactivated influenza vaccine. Each CDR3 protein gets one entry after TCRdb re-called the RT-PCR reads with MiXCR. The repertoire holds about 570,000 distinct CDR3 sequences, with around 11% as singletons. This sample also appeared in a second study, on T cells expressing NK-cell markers. This second study says: TCR beta cDNA was generated via 5'RACE template switching incorporating UMIs.

The source material was PBMCs from blood, sampled on the day of vaccination. The receptors come from a man aged 50-59 years who received an inactivated influenza vaccine.

V and J are TRBV12-3 or TRBV12-4 and TRBJ2-7; possibly TRBD2 for D (6 bases). This CDR3 is built from 13 residues. Trimming shortened V by 6 bases and J by 7 bases, and 16 bases separated the two germline ends. Here the CDR3 reads CASSRLGPREQYF. CDR3 coding DNA: TGTGCCAGCAGCCGACTAGGTCCGAGGGAGCAGTACTTC.

V and J are TRBV20-1 and TRBJ2-7; TRBD1 agrees at 9 bases. Germline V lookup: CDR1 DFQATT, CDR2 SNEGSKA (reference sequence). The CDR3 sequence is 18 residues long. The ends lost 1 base at V and 2 bases at J; junction bases unmatched: 15. The CDR3 reads CSARAGTGSFLGTYEQYF. CDR3 DNA: TGCAGTGCTAGAGCCGGGACAGGGAGCTTTTTGGGGACCTACGAGCAGTACTTC.

This clonotype was observed a handful of times. The chain recombines TRBV6-5 with TRBJ1-2, with a possible D match to TRBD1 (5 bases). The CDR3 has 15 amino acids. Germline CDR1 is MNHEY and CDR2 is SVGAGI. Between the trimmed V and J ends, which lost 2 bases and 4 bases, there was a span of 14 bases. CDR3 sequence reads: CASSYRAGRVYGYTF. The CDR3 DNA reads TGTGCCAGCAGTTACCGAGCAGGGAGGGTCTATGGCTACACCTTC.

The J gene is TRBJ2-3, the V gene TRBV9, with D maybe TRBD1 (5 bases). From germline, CDR1 is SGDLS and CDR2 YYNGEE. CDR3 length: 12 residues. Trimming cost V 3 bases and J 5 bases, with 7 bases left between them. The CDR3 DNA reads TGTGCCAGCAGCGACAGGAGAGATACGCAGTATTTT. Amino acid sequence: CASSDRRDTQYF.

The V and J genes are TRBV29-1 and TRBJ2-5; 9 bases map to TRBD1. The CDR3 loop spans 15 amino acids. Germline V gene data show CDR1 as SQVTM and CDR2 as ANQGSEA. V shed 4 bases and J 2 bases; nucleotides not matched to a gene: 8. As DNA, the CDR3 is TGCAGCGTTGCCCCCGGGACAGGGATTCAAGAGACCCAGTACTTC. It yields the protein CSVAPGTGIQETQYF.

The chain combines TRBV4-2 with TRBJ2-2; D is undetermined. The CDR3 is 17 amino acids. Germline CDR1 reads LGHNA; CDR2 reads YNFKEQ. Trimming took off 0 bases at V and 4 bases at J, with 15 bases between the two ends. The CDR3 reads CASSQDTSVSSTGELFF. In DNA, the CDR3 is TGTGCCAGCAGCCAAGATACCAGCGTCTCATCCACCGGGGAGCTGTTTTTT.